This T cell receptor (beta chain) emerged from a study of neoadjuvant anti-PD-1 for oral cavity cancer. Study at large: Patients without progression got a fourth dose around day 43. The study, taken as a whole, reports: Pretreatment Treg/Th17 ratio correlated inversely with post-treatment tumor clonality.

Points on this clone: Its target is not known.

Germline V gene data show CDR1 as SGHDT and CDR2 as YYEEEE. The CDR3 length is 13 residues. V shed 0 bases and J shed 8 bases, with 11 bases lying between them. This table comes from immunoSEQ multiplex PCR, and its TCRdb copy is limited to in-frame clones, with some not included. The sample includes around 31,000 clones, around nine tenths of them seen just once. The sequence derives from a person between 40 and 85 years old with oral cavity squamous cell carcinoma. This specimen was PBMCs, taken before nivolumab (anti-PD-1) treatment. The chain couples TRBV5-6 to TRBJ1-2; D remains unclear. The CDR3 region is CASSLGQAWGYTF. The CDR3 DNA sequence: TGTGCCAGCAGCTTGGGGCAGGCGTGGGGCTACACCTTC.